This record looks at one T cell receptor beta chain sequence and its context. Its antigen is unidentified. This entry belongs to a study of prognosis after radiotherapy for stage I lung cancer. Amplification of TCR beta CDR3 from genomic DNA used two-round multiplex PCR. Primers were specific to each TRBV and TRBJ gene in first-round PCR. In TCRdb, the multiplex PCR reads were re-called with MiXCR into one record per CDR3 protein. This table holds about 27,000 distinct CDR3 sequences, roughly 46% found once. Whole-study results and caveats: It was not determined whether the expanded TCR clones were tumor-specific. Reportedly, TRBV and TRBJ gene usage differed by presence of metastases in patients.

The ends were cut back, 4 bases at V and 8 bases at J, with 12 bases in the middle. This CDR3 region has 11 residues. CDR1 is DFQATT and CDR2 is SNEGSKA in the germline V gene (reference sequence). There were no patients with prior chemotherapy, radiotherapy or other malignancies, and all were node-negative on CT and PET/CT. The chain recombines TRBV20-1 with TRBJ2-7; D not certain. The receptor comes from a donor over 45 with non-small cell lung cancer. This sample comprised PBMCs, obtained before or after stereotactic body radiation therapy (not recorded which). CDR3 nucleotides: TGCAGTGCTATAGATACCTCCCAGCAGTACTTC. Encoded protein: CSAIDTSQQYF.